Shown below are 4 T cell receptor beta chains from a single sample sequenced in a study of radiotherapy plus CTLA-4 blockade in lung cancer (dated by TCRdb to the late 2010s). Receptor amplification or capture employed the immunoSEQ multiplex PCR assay. This immuneACCESS table, as held by TCRdb, lists in-frame sequences with V and J called but not all clones. Of the missing ones, under half trace to an unresolved V gene in checked studies; the others have no known cause. The sample yields 90,000 to 130,000 clones; about four fifths were counted once. The ten biggest clones cover 3.3% of the sample. This sample comprised peripheral blood, obtained from a patient treated with radiotherapy plus ipilimumab. The receptors derive from a human donor with non-small cell lung cancer that progressed on radiotherapy plus ipilimumab. Some clones in this sample may be carry-over from other donors' samples.

The V and J genes are TRBV5-6 and TRBJ1-1; 9 positions agree with TRBD1. This CDR3 is built from 16 residues. Germline CDR1 SGHDT, CDR2 YYEEEE. J lost 0 bases, V lost 7 bases, and 10 bases had no gene match. The CDR3 region is CASLRSQGALNTEAFF. DNA for the CDR3: TGTGCCAGCCTTCGTTCACAGGGGGCCTTGAACACTGAAGCTTTCTTT. Supplemented by reference TRBV5-6 and TRBJ1-1, the full variable domain reads DAGVTQSPTHLIKTRGQQVTLRCSPKSGHDTVSWYQQALGQGPQFIFQYYEEEERQRGNFPDRFSGHQFPNYSSELNVNALLLGDSALYLCASLRSQGALNTEAFFGQGTRLTVV.

In the case of this clone: The final CDR3 position lacks the conserved phenylalanine or tryptophan, pointing to a likely read error. J is TRBJ1-2 and V is TRBV5-1; D is uncertain. CDR3 length: 13 residues. Between the trimmed V and J ends, which lost 0 bases and 4 bases, there was a span of 7 bases. The germline V gene encodes CDR1 SGHRS and CDR2 YFSETQ. CDR3 loop: CASSLGYRYGYTL. The CDR3, as DNA: TGCGCCAGCAGCTTGGGGTATCGCTATGGCTACACCCTC.

This chain links TRBV6-6 with TRBJ1-2; TRBD1 aligns across 9 bases. This CDR3 comprises 15 residues. CDR1 and CDR2 (germline): MNHNY, SVGAGI (reference sequence). Unmatched junction bases numbered 11, after V lost 5 bases and J lost 7 bases. This chain's CDR3 is CASSHPGQGISGYTF. The CDR3 region has the DNA TGTGCCAGCAGTCACCCGGGACAGGGAATTAGTGGCTACACCTTC.

The gene calls are TRBV2 and TRBJ1-2; D perhaps matches TRBD1 (5 bases). The germline V gene has CDR1 SNHLY and CDR2 FYNNEI. V lost 1 base, J lost 7 bases, and 13 bases lay in between. The CDR3 runs 14 residues. The CDR3 nucleotides are TGTGCCAGCAGTGAAGGCAGGGCTAGGGGTGGCTACACCTTC. Translation: CASSEGRARGGYTF.